This TCR beta chain was captured by sequencing in a study of shared clonotypes between healthy human individuals (dated by TCRdb to about 2020). Some background on the complete study: The cohort included a few men and a couple of women between 18 and 49 years of age. To estimate repertoire size and how much clonotypes are shared between individuals, the study performed deep sequencing of blood TCR repertoires from roughly five healthy adults. Between about 0.94 and 10 billion PBMCs per donor were obtained by leukapheresis. For each donor, CD4 naive and CD4 memory were each given three plates, CD8 naive was given two plates, and CD8 memory was given one plate. Libraries were prepared and TCR repertoires were sequenced by different laboratories using diverse techniques, in order to increase sequencing depth and limit assay-specific biases.

Donors were healthy HIV-negative adults with no recently reported acute infections or vaccinations. Every donor was a Caucasian adult living in Nashville, Tennessee, USA. Magnetic negative selection was used to enrich CD4+ T cells, after which naive cells were positively selected on CD45RA and the negative fraction became the memory subset. Blood was collected by leukapheresis, and PBMCs were isolated by Ficoll-Histopaque density gradient centrifugation and then cryopreserved in liquid nitrogen vapor phase. Analytical flow cytometry was used to check the purity and quantity of every magnetically sorted T cell population. Genomic DNA was isolated from each sorted fraction and quantified by UV absorbance on a Nanodrop 2000c. What the authors observed across the whole study: Naive subsets generally had larger estimated clonotype richness than memory subsets did. The small number of donors limited the genetic and exposure-history diversity represented. Clonotypes shared by all four sorted-subset donors showed higher generation probabilities than non-shared clonotypes. Sampling was restricted to blood, and TCR repertoires in tissues likely differ from the TCR repertoires found in blood. Across a handful of donors, approximately 4.9% of naive CD4, roughly 3.3% of naive CD8, 2% to 2.5% of memory CD4, and roughly 0.41% of memory CD8 clonotypes were shared. Pairwise subsampling led to the expectation that sequencing depth would affect the degree of clonotype sharing among donors. Rarefaction of sorted-subset datasets indicated incomplete sequencing despite the large sequencing depth.

Points on this clone: Its antigen target is currently unknown. No qualities accompany the bases; no much larger clone lies one base away.

Using the deep immunoSEQ assay, multiplex PCR amplified TCR CDR3 regions from genomic DNA. For each cell subset, the extracted genomic DNA was distributed evenly across all wells of several immunoSEQ 96-well plates, and each plate served as one replicate. For sorted subsets, each replicate PCR was loaded with 200 ng genomic DNA, equivalent to 30,000 to 35,000 T cell genomes. Purified libraries were quantified with a Qubit 3.0 fluorometer, sized on a Bioanalyzer 2100, and re-quantified with the KAPA Library Quantification kit. Each immunoSEQ 96-well plate was sequenced on its own single-read 150-cycle Illumina NextSeq 550 flow cell. Turning to the authors' computational methods: Because the immunoSEQ output included only junctional sequences and no quality scores, the filtering could not be the same as the filtering used for full-length reads. Sequences were annotated with PyIR, a Python wrapper for IgBLAST v1.9, and V/J genes and CDR3 were assigned using IMGT germline references. Reads were removed for weak V/J assignments (E-value above 1e-6), missing CDR3, stop codons, out-of-frame junctions, or ambiguous translated residues. V3J clonotypes were defined as sequences sharing the same inferred V gene, J gene, and CDR3 amino acid sequence. The percentage overlap between two repertoires was calculated by dividing the number of shared unique clonotypes by the size of the smaller repertoire. Repertoire richness was assessed with RTK rarefaction, the Chao1 estimator, and Recon v2.1 estimates of unobserved clonotypes. Generation probabilities for all TCRbeta clonotypes obtained by the gDNA method from a handful of donors were computed using OLGA. TCRdb mirrors the immuneACCESS table, restricted to in-frame sequences. Some clones are absent from its copies; in checked studies, under half trace to an unresolved V gene, and the reason for the others is unknown. V, J and clone size were drawn from that table, and D and trimming were deduced from the DNA. The sample table holds hundreds of thousands of clones, of which roughly 78% were seen once. The ten largest clones represent 1.8% of the sample.

The TCR sequence derives from a woman in her twenties or thirties in good health. Specimen: memory CD4+ T cells sorted from blood. The cell subset or site label corresponds to: CD45RA-negative fraction.

The encoded CDR3 is CVARGGWGGEQYF. The DNA sequence is TGTGTAGCCCGCGGAGGGTGGGGCGGAGAGCAGTACTTC. The sequence links TRBV28 to TRBJ2-5; the D gene is perhaps TRBD2, on 6 matching bases. As encoded in the germline V gene, CDR1 is MDHEN while CDR2 is SYDVKM. CDR3 length: 13 amino acids, cysteine to phenylalanine. The entry retains the CDR3 DNA only, 39 bases that are in frame from base 1.